The 23 T cell receptor beta chains in this list originate from one sample, sequenced in a study of chemoradiotherapy in HPV16-positive cancers. Sequenced by immunoSEQ multiplex PCR; TCRdb stores in-frame clones only, minus some. Of 9,500 to 15,000 clones in the sample, around 91% are singletons; the top ten hold around 2.9%. This sample was obtained from a patient who underwent chemoradiotherapy. The receptors shown here come from a human donor with HPV-associated anogenital cancer.

J is TRBJ1-2 and V is TRBV6-1; no reliable D call. The CDR3 is made up of 13 amino acids. From germline, CDR1 is MNHNS and CDR2 SASEGT. V dropped 6 bases and J dropped 10 bases, with 18 bases sitting between them. This CDR3 reads CASRETVNQDYTF. The CDR3 bases are TGTGCCAGCAGGGAAACAGTAAATCAGGACTACACCTTC.

The chain is built from TRBV6-5 and TRBJ2-1, with TRBD2 matching over 8 bases. CDR1 MNHEY and CDR2 SVGAGI come from the germline V gene. There are 15 residues in the CDR3. V was clipped by 5 bases and J by 4 bases; unmatched bases: 7. CDR3 nucleotides: TGTGCCAGCAGTCGTAGCGGGAATCAATACAATGAGCAGTTCTTC. This encodes CASSRSGNQYNEQFF.

This chain links TRBV5-8 with TRBJ1-1; no clear D gene. CDR3 length equals 11 residues. Germline-derived CDR1 and CDR2 are SGHTS and YDEGEE. V was pared by 4 bases and J by 3 bases, with 4 bases between. CDR3 amino acids: CASSLYTEAFF. Written as DNA, the CDR3 is TGTGCCAGCAGCCTTTACACTGAAGCTTTCTTT.

V gene TRBV5-1 combines with J gene TRBJ1-2; TRBD1 aligns across 8 bases. The germline gives CDR1 SGHRS, CDR2 YFSETQ. The V segment lost 4 bases and the J segment 10 bases; nucleotides outside the gene matches: 9. The CDR3 loop spans 13 amino acids. The CDR3 spells CASSRGDRTYYTF. CDR3 coding DNA: TGCGCCAGCAGCCGGGGGGACAGGACCTACTACACCTTC.

The rearrangement links TRBV29-1 to TRBJ2-7; 9 bases are a match to TRBD1. Losses at the gene ends were 7 bases for V and 2 bases for J; bases not matched to a gene: 9. Looked up from germline, CDR1 is SQVTM and CDR2 is ANQGSEA. CDR3 size: 14 residues. The CDR3: CSAQRDREPYEQYF. DNA of the CDR3: TGCAGCGCACAACGGGACAGGGAGCCCTACGAGCAGTACTTC.

This chain joins TRBV6-1 and TRBJ1-2, with 8 nucleotides matching TRBD1. The V gene's germline CDR1 is MNHNS and CDR2 SASEGT. CDR3 length: 17 residues. J lost 3 bases, V lost 3 bases, and 12 bases had no gene match. CDR3 protein: CASSDWTGRRLHYGYTF. The CDR3 DNA sequence: TGTGCCAGCAGTGACTGGACAGGGAGGCGATTACACTATGGCTACACCTTC.

CDR3 in DNA: TGTGCCAGCAGCTTAGAGGCTTACGAGCAGTACTTC. Translated, it gives CASSLEAYEQYF. The chain employs TRBV7-6 and TRBJ2-7, with D uncertain. Germline CDR1 is SGHVS and CDR2 is FNYEAQ. V was clipped by 1 base and J by 4 bases, with 5 bases between them. The CDR3 contains 12 residues.

This chain links TRBV6-5 with TRBJ1-1; D unclear. CDR1 is MNHEY and CDR2 is SVGAGI in the germline V gene. Trimming took off 8 bases at V and 0 bases at J, with 10 bases between the two ends. The CDR3 is 13 residues long. CDR3 in DNA: TGTGCCAGCCTCCCAAAGCTGAACACTGAAGCTTTCTTT. Residues: CASLPKLNTEAFF.

This chain connects TRBV25-1 to TRBJ2-6; D uncertain. CDR1 and CDR2 from the germline V gene are MGHDK and SYGVNS. Between the trimmed V and J ends, which lost 1 base and 0 bases, there was a span of 10 bases. There are 17 residues in the CDR3. CDR3 region: CASSESRRTSGANVLTF. CDR3 DNA sequence: TGTGCCAGCAGTGAATCCCGACGCACCTCTGGGGCCAACGTCCTGACTTTC.

The rearrangement uses TRBV14 and TRBJ1-3; no firm D call. Germline V lookup: CDR1 SGHDN, CDR2 FVKESK. The CDR3 contains 19 residues. V lost 0 bases, J lost 0 bases, and 18 bases lay in between. The CDR3 sequence: CASSQEQYNWVSSGNTIYF. CDR3 DNA: TGTGCCAGCAGCCAAGAACAATACAACTGGGTTAGCTCTGGAAACACCATATATTTT.

The chain is built from TRBV29-1 and TRBJ2-7; 8 positions match TRBD2. Germline assignment: CDR1 SQVTM and CDR2 ANQGSEA. J lost 3 bases, V lost 4 bases, and 5 bases had no gene match. The CDR3 loop spans 13 amino acids. CDR3 bases: TGCAGCGTTGTAGCGGGACCCAACTACGAGCAGTACTTC. Its translation: CSVVAGPNYEQYF.

V and J are TRBV29-1 and TRBJ2-2; 9 positions match TRBD1. The germline V gene has CDR1 SQVTM and CDR2 ANQGSEA. Losses at the gene ends were 4 bases for V and 7 bases for J; bases not matched to a gene: 1. This CDR3 comprises 12 residues. The CDR3 loop is CSVGQGGGELFF. Written as DNA, the CDR3 is TGCAGCGTTGGACAGGGGGGCGGGGAGCTGTTTTTT.

The chain carries TRBV29-1 and TRBJ2-3, with D uncertain. CDR1 is SQVTM, CDR2 ANQGSEA, per germline. Trimming took 3 bases from V and 0 from J, leaving 10 bases between them. There are 14 residues in the CDR3. In nucleotides, the CDR3 is TGCAGCGTTGAGGAGAGTATGAGCACAGATACGCAGTATTTT. Amino acid sequence: CSVEESMSTDTQYF.

This chain joins TRBV27 and TRBJ2-5; tentatively, D is TRBD2 (6 bases). Trimming pared 0 bases from V and 5 bases from J, leaving 13 bases between. This CDR3 is 15 amino acids long. Germline V gene sequence: CDR1 MNHEY, CDR2 SMNVEV (reference sequence). CDR3 DNA: TGTGCCAGCAGTTTATCGGGGGGAATGGGGGAGACCCAGTACTTC. Residues: CASSLSGGMGETQYF.

The chain links TRBV6-5 to TRBJ2-7; D call uncertain. V lost 2 bases and J 3 bases, leaving 8 bases between the germline ends. Germline CDR1 reads MNHEY; CDR2 reads SVGAGI. The CDR3 totals 13 residues. The chain's CDR3 is CASSYDTNYEQYF. DNA for the CDR3: TGTGCCAGCAGTTACGACACGAACTACGAGCAGTACTTC.

The chain is built from TRBV5-5 and TRBJ2-5; the D is unclear. V was pared by 6 bases and J by 4 bases, with 13 bases between. Germline lookup yields CDR1 SGHKS and CDR2 YYEKEE (reference sequence). The CDR3 spans 13 residues. The CDR3 here is CASNSPPIETQYF. Here the CDR3 DNA reads TGTGCCAGCAACTCTCCCCCGATAGAGACCCAGTACTTC.

J is TRBJ2-6 and V is TRBV6-4, with TRBD1 matching 7 bases. This CDR3 region has 15 residues. V trimming: 4 bases; J trimming: 4 bases; junction bases outside the gene matches: 4. Germline V gene sequence: CDR1 MRHNA, CDR2 SNTAGT. The CDR3, as DNA: TGTGCCAGCAGTGGAACAGGGGACGGGGCCAACGTCCTGACTTTC. Translating gives CASSGTGDGANVLTF.

V usage is TRBV2 and J usage is TRBJ1-1; 7 nucleotides align to TRBD1. J gave up 10 bases and V 3 bases, and 11 bases lay outside the gene matches. Germline CDR1 reads SNHLY; CDR2 reads FYNNEI. The CDR3 covers 14 residues. In DNA form, the CDR3 reads TGTGCCAGCAGTGACCGGAGACAGGGTCAGGGAGCTTTCTTT. Protein product: CASSDRRQGQGAFF.

This clone has a handful of counts. The J gene is TRBJ2-3, the V gene TRBV4-1; D remains ambiguous. CDR1 is MGHRA, CDR2 YSYEKL, per germline. There are 14 residues in the CDR3. V lost 11 bases to trimming and J lost 5 bases, with 20 bases between them. Here the CDR3 reads CAPQPRSGLDTQYF. CDR3 DNA sequence: TGCGCCCCGCAGCCAAGATCTGGTCTAGATACGCAGTATTTT.

This chain connects TRBV7-6 to TRBJ2-3, with 9 bases matching TRBD1. Germline trimming cut 5 bases from V and 3 bases from J; bases unmatched to any gene: 6. The V gene's germline CDR1 is SGHVS and CDR2 FNYEAQ. CDR3 length: 15 residues. This CDR3 is CASSQQGARTDTQYF. The CDR3 nucleotides read TGTGCCAGCAGCCAACAGGGGGCGCGGACAGATACGCAGTATTTT.

The chain links TRBV7-8 to TRBJ2-1; TRBD2 matches 9 bases. Looked up from germline, CDR1 is SGHVS and CDR2 is FQNEAQ. CDR3 length equals 17 residues. V lost 5 bases and J lost 5; bases outside the gene matches: 13. The CDR3 DNA reads as TGTGCCAGCAGCGCAGCGGCCACACTAGCGGGTAACAATGAGCAGTTCTTC. Translated, it gives CASSAAATLAGNNEQFF.

The chain uses TRBV7-8 and TRBJ2-4, with unresolved D. The CDR3 consists of 13 residues. Trimming pared 4 bases from V and 2 bases from J, leaving 6 bases between. From germline, CDR1 is SGHVS and CDR2 FQNEAQ. CDR3 nucleotide sequence: TGTGCCAGCAGCTCGGTCACCAAAAACATTCAGTACTTC. It translates to CASSSVTKNIQYF.

The chain recombines TRBV5-6 with TRBJ2-5, with D perhaps matching TRBD2 (5 bases). V lost 4 bases, J lost 4 bases, and 17 bases lay in between. Germline V lookup: CDR1 SGHDT, CDR2 YYEEEE. The CDR3 length is 15 residues. The CDR3 region is CASSLTTRRRETQYF. The DNA for the CDR3 is TGTGCCAGCAGCCTGACAACAAGGAGGAGAGAGACCCAGTACTTC.